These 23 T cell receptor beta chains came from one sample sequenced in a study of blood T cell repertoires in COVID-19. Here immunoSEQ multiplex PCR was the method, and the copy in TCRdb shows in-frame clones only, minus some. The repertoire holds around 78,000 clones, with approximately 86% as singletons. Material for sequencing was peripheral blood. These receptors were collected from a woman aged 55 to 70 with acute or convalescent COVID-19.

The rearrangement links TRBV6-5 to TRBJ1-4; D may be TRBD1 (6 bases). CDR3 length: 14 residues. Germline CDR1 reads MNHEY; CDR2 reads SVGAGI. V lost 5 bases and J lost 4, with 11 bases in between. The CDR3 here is CASSTGRGNEKLFF. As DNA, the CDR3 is TGTGCCAGCAGTACAGGGAGGGGTAATGAAAAACTGTTTTTT.

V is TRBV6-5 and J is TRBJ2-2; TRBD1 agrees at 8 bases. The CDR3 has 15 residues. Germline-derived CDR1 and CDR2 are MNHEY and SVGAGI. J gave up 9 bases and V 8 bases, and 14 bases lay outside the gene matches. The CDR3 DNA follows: TGTGCCAGCCGCCGGACAGGGTCTCTAGTTAGGGAGCTGTTTTTT. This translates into CASRRTGSLVRELFF.

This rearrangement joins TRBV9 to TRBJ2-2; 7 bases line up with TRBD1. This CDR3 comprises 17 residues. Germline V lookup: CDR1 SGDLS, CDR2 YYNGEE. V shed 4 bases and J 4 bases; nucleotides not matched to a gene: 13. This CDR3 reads CASSPRGAAGGTGELFF. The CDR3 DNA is TGTGCCAGCAGCCCTAGAGGGGCGGCAGGGGGCACCGGGGAGCTGTTTTTT.

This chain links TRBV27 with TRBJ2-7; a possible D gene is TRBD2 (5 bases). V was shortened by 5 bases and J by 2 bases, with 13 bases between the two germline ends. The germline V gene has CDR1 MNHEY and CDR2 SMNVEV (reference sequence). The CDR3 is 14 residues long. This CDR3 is CASSVELGPYEQYF. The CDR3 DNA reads TGTGCCAGCAGTGTAGAACTAGGGCCCTACGAGCAGTACTTC.

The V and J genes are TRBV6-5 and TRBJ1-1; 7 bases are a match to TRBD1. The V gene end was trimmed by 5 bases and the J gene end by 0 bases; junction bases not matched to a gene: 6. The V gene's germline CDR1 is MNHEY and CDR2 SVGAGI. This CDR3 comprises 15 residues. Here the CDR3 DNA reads TGTGCCAGCAGTCGTCGACAGGGTATGAACACTGAAGCTTTCTTT. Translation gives CASSRRQGMNTEAFF.

CDR3 sequence (DNA): TGTGCCAGCTCGGAGGGGCGGTACAATCAGCCCCAGCATTTT. Translating gives CASSEGRYNQPQHF. The V and J genes are TRBV27 and TRBJ1-5; D may be TRBD1 (5 bases). V was shortened by 8 bases and J by 3 bases, with 14 bases between the two germline ends. Germline V gene lookup returns CDR1 MNHEY and CDR2 SMNVEV (reference sequence). This CDR3 contains 14 residues.

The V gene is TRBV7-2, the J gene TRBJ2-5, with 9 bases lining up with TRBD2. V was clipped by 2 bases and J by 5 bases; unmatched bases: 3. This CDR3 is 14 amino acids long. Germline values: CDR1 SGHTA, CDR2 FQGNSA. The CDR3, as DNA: TGTGCCAGCAGCTTAAGAGCGGGGGGCGAGACCCAGTACTTC. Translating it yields CASSLRAGGETQYF.

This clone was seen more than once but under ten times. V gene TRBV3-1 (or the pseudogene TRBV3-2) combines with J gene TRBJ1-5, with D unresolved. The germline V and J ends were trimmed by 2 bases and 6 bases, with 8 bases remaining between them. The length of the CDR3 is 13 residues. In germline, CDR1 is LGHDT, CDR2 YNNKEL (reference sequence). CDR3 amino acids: CASSQSQSQPQHF. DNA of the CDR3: TGTGCCAGCAGCCAATCACAGAGTCAGCCCCAGCATTTT.

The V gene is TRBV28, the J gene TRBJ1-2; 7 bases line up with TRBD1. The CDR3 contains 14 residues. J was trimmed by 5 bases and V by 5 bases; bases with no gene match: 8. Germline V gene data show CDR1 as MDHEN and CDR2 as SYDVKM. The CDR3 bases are TGTGCCAGCAGTCCCGGGACAGCAGGATATGGCTACACCTTC. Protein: CASSPGTAGYGYTF.

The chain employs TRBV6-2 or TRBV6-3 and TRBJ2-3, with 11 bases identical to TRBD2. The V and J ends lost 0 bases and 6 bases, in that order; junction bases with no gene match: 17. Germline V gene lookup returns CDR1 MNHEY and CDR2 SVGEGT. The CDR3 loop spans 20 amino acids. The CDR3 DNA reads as TGTGCCAGCAGTTACTCGGCGGAGGGTTTGACTAGCGGGGCCGCGGATACGCAGTATTTT. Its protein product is CASSYSAEGLTSGAADTQYF.

The DNA of the CDR3 is TGTGCCATCAGTCGAACTAGCGGGAGGGCCGGGGAGCAGTACTTC. It is translated as CAISRTSGRAGEQYF. The chain couples TRBV10-3 to TRBJ2-7; 13 bases line up with TRBD2. The CDR3 is 15 amino acids. The V and J ends lost 5 bases and 7 bases, in that order; junction bases with no gene match: 8. Per germline, CDR1 ENHRY and CDR2 SYGVKD.

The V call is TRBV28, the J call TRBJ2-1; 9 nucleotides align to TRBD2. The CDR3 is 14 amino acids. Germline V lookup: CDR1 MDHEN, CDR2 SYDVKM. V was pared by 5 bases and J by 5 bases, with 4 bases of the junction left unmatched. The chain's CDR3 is CASSLAGGNNEQFF. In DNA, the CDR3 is TGTGCCAGCAGTCTGGCGGGAGGGAACAATGAGCAGTTCTTC.

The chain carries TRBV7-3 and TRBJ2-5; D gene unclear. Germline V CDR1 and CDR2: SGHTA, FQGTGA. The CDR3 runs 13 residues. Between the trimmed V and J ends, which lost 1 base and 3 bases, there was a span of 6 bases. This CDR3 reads CASSLREKETQYF. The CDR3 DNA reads TGTGCCAGCAGCTTAAGAGAGAAAGAGACCCAGTACTTC.

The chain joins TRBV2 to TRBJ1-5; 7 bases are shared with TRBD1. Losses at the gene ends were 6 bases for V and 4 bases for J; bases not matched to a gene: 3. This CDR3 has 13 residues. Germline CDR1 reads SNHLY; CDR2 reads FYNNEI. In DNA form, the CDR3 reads TGTGCCAGCAGCAGGGGGGAGAATCAGCCCCAGCATTTT. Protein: CASSRGENQPQHF.

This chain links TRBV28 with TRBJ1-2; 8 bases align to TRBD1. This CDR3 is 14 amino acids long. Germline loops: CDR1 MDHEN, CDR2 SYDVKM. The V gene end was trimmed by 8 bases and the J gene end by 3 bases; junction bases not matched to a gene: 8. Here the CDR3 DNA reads TGTGCCAGCTTAGGACAGGGCGAGGACTATGGCTACACCTTC. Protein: CASLGQGEDYGYTF.

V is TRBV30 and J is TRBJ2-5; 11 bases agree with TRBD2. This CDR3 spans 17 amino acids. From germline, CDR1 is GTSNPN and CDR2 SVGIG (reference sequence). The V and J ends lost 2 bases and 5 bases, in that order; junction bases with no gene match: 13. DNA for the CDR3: TGTGCCTGGAGTTCCCTTCCTAGCGGGGGGCTAGGGGAGACCCAGTACTTC. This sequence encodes CAWSSLPSGGLGETQYF.

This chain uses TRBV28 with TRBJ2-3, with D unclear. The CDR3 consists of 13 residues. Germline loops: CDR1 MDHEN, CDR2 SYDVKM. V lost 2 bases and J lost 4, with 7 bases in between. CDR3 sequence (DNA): TGTGCCAGCAGTTTAATTAATTCAGATACGCAGTATTTT. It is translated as CASSLINSDTQYF.

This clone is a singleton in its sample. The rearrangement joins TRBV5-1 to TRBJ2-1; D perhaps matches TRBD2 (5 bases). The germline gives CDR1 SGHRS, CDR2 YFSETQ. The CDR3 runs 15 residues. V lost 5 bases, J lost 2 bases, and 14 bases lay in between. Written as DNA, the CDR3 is TGCGCCAGCAGTAGGGAGACTACCACCTACAATGAGCAGTTCTTC. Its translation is CASSRETTTYNEQFF.

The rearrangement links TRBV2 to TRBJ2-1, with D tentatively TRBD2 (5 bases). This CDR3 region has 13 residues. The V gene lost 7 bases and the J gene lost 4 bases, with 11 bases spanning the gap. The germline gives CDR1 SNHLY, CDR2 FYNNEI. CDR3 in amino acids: CASNGGPYNEQFF. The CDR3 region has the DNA TGTGCCAGCAATGGCGGGCCGTACAATGAGCAGTTCTTC.

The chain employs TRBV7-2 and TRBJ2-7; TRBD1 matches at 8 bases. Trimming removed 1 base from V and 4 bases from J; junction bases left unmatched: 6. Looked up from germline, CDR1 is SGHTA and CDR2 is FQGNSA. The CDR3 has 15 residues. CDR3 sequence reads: CASSLGNRGLYEQYF. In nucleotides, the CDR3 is TGTGCCAGCAGCTTAGGTAACAGGGGGTTATACGAGCAGTACTTC.

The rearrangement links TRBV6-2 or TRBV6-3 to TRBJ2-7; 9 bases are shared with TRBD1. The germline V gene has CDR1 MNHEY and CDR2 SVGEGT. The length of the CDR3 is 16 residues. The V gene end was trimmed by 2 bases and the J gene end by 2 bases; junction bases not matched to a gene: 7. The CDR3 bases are TGTGCCAGCAGTTACGGATGGGGGGACAGGGCCTACGAGCAGTACTTC. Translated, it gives CASSYGWGDRAYEQYF.

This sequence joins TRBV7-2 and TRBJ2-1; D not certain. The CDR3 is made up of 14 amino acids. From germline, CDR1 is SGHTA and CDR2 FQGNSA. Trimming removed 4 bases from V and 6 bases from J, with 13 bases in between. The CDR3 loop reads CASSSSFVINEQFF. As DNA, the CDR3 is TGTGCCAGCAGCTCTTCCTTTGTAATCAATGAGCAGTTCTTC.

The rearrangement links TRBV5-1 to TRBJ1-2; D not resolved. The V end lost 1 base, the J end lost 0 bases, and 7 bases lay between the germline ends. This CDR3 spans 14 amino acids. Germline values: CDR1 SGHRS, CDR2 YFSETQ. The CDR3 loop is CASSLSGTNYGYTF. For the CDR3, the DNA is TGCGCCAGCAGCTTGTCCGGTACTAACTATGGCTACACCTTC. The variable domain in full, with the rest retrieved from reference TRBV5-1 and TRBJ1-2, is KAGVTQTPRYLIKTRGQQVTLSCSPISGHRSVSWYQQTPGQGLQFLFEYFSETQRNKGNFPGRFSGRQFSNSRSEMNVSTLELGDSALYLCASSLSGTNYGYTFGSGTRLTVV.